The clone carrying this T cell receptor beta chain was observed a single time. Its antigen is currently unknown. TCRdb's copy holds only in-frame clones and misses some; the assay was immunoSEQ multiplex PCR. The data hold roughly 110,000 clones, with 92% observed a single time. This specimen belongs to a study of CD4+ T cells in melanoma. Findings and limits, study-wide: CD8+ T cell, macrophage and B cell function reportedly correlated with neoantigen-specific CD4+ T cells. In melanoma, neoantigen-specific CD4+ T cells reportedly differed in differentiation state.

This CDR3 has 13 residues. Germline V CDR1 and CDR2: SEHNR, FQNEAQ (reference sequence). Trimming cost V 3 bases and J 4 bases, with 9 bases left between them. The receptor comes from a human donor with melanoma. This chain uses TRBV7-9 with TRBJ2-5, with D maybe TRBD2 (6 bases). Input material: peripheral blood. The chain's CDR3 is CASSFGRGETQYF. As DNA, the CDR3 is TGTGCCAGCAGCTTTGGGCGGGGAGAGACCCAGTACTTC.